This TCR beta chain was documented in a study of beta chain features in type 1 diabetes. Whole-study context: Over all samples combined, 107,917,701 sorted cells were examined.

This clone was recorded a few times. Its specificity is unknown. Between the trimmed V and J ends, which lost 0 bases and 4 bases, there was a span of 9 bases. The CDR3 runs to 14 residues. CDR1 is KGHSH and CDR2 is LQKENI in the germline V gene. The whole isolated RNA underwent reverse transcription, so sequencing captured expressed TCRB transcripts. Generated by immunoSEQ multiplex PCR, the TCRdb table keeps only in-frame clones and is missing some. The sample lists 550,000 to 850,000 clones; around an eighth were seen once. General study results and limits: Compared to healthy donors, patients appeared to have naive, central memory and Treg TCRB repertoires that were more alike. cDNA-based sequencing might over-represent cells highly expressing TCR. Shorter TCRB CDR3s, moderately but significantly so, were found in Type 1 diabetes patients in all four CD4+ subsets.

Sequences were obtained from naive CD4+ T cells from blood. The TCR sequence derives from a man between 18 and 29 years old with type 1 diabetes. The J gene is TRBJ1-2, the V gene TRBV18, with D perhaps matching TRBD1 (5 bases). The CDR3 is CASSPPGTVYGYTF. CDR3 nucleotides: TGTGCCAGCTCACCACCGGGGACGGTCTATGGCTACACCTTC.